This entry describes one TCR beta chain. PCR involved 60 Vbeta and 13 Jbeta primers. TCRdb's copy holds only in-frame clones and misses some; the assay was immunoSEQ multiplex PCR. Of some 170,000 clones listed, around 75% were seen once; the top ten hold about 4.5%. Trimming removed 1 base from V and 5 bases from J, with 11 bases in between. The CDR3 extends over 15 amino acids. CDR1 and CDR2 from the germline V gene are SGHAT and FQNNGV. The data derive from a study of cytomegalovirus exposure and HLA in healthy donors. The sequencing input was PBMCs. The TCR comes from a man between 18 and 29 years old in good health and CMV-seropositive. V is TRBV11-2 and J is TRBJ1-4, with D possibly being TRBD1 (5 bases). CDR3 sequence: CASSLGGGENEKLFF. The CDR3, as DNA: TGTGCCAGCAGCTTAGGGGGCGGCGAAAATGAAAAACTGTTTTTT.